This T cell receptor (beta chain) was sequenced for a study of cytomegalovirus exposure and HLA in healthy donors. This clone was picked up one time. The antigen remains unidentified. Study outcomes and limitations: The study recorded 164 TCR beta chains that were cytomegalovirus-associated. In an earlier analysis, in several hundred donors, most V segments appeared productive either ~90% or ~30% of the time.

Germline assignment: CDR1 LGHNA and CDR2 YSLEER. V lost 1 base, J lost 9 bases, and 7 bases stayed unmatched. The CDR3 length is 15 residues. The PCR was carried out with 60 Vbeta primers and 13 Jbeta primers. Sequenced by immunoSEQ multiplex PCR; TCRdb stores in-frame clones only, minus some. The sample lists around 130,000 clones; roughly 79% were seen once. Sequenced material: PBMCs. V usage is TRBV4-3 and J usage is TRBJ2-1; 9 bases are a match to TRBD2. This sequence originates from a man aged 30 to 45 in good health and CMV-seronegative. DNA for the CDR3: TGCGCCAGCAGCCAAGGGGCTAGCGGGACCTTTGAGCAGTTCTTC. Its protein product is CASSQGASGTFEQFF.